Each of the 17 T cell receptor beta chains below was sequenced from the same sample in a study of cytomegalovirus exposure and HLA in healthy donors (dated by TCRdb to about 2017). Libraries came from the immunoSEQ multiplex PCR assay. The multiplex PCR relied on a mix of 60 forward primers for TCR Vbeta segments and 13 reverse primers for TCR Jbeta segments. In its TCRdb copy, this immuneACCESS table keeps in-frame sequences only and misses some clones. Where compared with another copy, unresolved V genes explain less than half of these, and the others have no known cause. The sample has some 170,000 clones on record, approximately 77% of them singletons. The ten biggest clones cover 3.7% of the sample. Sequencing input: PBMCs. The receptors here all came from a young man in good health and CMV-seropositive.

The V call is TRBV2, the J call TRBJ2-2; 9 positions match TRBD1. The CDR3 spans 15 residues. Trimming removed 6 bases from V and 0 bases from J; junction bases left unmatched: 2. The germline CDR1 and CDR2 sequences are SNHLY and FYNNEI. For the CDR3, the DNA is TGTGCCAGCAGATGGGACAGGGCGAACACCGGGGAGCTGTTTTTT. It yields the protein CASRWDRANTGELFF.

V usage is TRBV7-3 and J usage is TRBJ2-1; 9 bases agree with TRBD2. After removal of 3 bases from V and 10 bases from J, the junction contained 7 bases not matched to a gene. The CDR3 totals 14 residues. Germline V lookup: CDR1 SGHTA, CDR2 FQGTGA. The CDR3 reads CASSFAGGPQEQFF. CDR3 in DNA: TGTGCCAGCAGCTTTGCGGGGGGGCCACAGGAGCAGTTCTTC. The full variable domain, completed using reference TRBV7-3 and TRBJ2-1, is GAGVSQTPSNKVTEKGKYVELRCDPISGHTALYWYRQSLGQGPEFLIYFQGTGAADDSGLPNDRFFAVRPEGSVSTLKIQRTERGDSAVYLCASSFAGGPQEQFFGPGTRLTVL.

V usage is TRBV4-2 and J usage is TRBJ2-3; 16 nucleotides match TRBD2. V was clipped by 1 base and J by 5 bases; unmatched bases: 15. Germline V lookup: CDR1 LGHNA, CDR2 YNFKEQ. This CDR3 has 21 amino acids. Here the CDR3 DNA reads TGTGCCAGCAGCCAAGTGGAGAGAGACCCGGGACTAGCGGGGGGGCAAGATACGCAGTATTTT. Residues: CASSQVERDPGLAGGQDTQYF.

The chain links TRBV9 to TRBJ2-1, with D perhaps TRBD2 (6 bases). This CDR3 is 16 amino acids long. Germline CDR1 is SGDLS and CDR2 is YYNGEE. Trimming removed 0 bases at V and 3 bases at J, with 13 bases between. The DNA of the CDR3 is TGTGCCAGCAGCGTAGAGGCGCGGGGCAGCTACAATGAGCAGTTCTTC. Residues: CASSVEARGSYNEQFF.

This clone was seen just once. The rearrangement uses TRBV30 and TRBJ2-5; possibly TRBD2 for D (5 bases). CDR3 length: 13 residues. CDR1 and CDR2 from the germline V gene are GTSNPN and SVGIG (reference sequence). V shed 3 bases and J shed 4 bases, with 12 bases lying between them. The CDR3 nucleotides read TGTGCCTGGAGCCTCCTCGGAGGAGAGACCCAGTACTTC. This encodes CAWSLLGGETQYF.

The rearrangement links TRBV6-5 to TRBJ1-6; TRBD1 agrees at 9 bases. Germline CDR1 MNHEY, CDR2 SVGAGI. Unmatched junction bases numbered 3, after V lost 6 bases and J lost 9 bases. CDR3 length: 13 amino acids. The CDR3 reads CASSRQGGSPLHF. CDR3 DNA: TGTGCCAGCAGCCGACAGGGGGGTTCACCCCTCCACTTT.

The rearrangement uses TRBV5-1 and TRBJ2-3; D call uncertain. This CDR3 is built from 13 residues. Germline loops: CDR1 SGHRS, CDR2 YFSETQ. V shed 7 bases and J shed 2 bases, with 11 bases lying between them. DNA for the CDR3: TGCGCCAGCGGCGAGGCGGCCACAGATACGCAGTATTTT. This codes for CASGEAATDTQYF.

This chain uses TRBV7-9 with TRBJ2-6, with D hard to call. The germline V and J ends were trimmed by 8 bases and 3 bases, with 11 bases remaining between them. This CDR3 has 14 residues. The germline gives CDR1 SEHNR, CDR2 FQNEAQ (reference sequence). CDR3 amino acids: CASCIQDGANVLTF. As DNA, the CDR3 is TGTGCCAGCTGTATCCAGGATGGGGCCAACGTCCTGACTTTC.

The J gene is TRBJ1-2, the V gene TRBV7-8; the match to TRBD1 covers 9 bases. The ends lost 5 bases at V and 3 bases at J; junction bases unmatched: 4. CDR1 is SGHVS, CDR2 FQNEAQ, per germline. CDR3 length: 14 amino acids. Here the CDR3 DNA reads TGTGCCAGCAGCCCGGGACAGGGCGACTATGGCTACACCTTC. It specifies CASSPGQGDYGYTF.

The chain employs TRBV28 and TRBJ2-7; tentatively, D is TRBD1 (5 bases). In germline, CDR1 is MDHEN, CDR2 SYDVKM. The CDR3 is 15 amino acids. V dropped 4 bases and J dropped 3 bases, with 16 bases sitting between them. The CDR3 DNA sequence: TGTGCCAGCAGTTACCCGAGACAGAGGTACTACGAGCAGTACTTC. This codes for CASSYPRQRYYEQYF. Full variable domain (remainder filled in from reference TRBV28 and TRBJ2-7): DVKVTQSSRYLVKRTGEKVFLECVQDMDHENMFWYRQDPGLGLRLIYFSYDVKMKEKGDIPEGYSVSREKKERFSLILESASTNQTSMYLCASSYPRQRYYEQYFGPGTRLTVT.

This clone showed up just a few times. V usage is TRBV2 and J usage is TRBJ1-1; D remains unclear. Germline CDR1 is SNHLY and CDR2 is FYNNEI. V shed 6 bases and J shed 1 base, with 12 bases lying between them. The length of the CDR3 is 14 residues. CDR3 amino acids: CASRAGGENTEAFF. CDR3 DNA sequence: TGTGCCAGCAGGGCAGGAGGCGAGAACACTGAAGCTTTCTTT.

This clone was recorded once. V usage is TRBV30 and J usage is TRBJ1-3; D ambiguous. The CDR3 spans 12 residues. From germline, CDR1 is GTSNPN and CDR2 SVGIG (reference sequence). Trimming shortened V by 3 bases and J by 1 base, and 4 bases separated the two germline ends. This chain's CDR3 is CAWRSSGNTIYF. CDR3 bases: TGTGCCTGGAGGAGTTCTGGAAACACCATATATTTT.

This chain's CDR3 is CASSIRHRDSRYEQYF. As DNA, the CDR3 is TGTGCCAGTAGTATCCGCCACCGGGACAGCCGCTACGAGCAGTACTTC. The rearrangement links TRBV19 to TRBJ2-7, with 7 bases fitting TRBD1. Germline V gene data show CDR1 as LNHDA and CDR2 as SQIVND (reference sequence). Germline trimming cut 3 bases from V and 3 bases from J; bases unmatched to any gene: 11. The CDR3 sequence is 16 residues long.

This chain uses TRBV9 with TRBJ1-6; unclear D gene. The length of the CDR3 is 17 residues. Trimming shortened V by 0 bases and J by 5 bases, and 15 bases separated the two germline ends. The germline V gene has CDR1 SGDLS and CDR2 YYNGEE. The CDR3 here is CASSVGTRRVDNSPLHF. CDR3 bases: TGTGCCAGCAGCGTAGGAACGAGGAGGGTGGATAATTCACCCCTCCACTTT.

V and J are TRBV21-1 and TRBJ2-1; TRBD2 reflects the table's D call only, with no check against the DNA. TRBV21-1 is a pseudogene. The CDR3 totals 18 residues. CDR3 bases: TGTGCCAGCAGCAAAAAGCCCTCTCGCGGGGCCCACTACAATGAGCAGTTCTTC. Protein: CASSKKPSRGAHYNEQFF.

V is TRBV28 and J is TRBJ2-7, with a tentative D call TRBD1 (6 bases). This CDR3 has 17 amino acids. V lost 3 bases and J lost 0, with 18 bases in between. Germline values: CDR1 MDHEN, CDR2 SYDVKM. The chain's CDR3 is CASSLPKQGVLSYEQYF. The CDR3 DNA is TGTGCCAGCAGTTTGCCTAAACAGGGAGTTCTCTCCTACGAGCAGTACTTC.

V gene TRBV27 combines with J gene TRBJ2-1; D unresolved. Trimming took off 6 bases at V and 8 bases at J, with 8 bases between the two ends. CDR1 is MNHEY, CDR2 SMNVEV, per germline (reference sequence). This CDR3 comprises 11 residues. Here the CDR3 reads CASSDGYEQFF. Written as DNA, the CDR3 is TGTGCCAGCAGCGACGGGTATGAGCAGTTCTTC.